The clone carrying this T cell receptor beta chain was recorded many times. What it binds is unknown. A unique molecular identifier was carried by every single TCR cDNA molecule. TCRdb ran MiXCR on the 5' RACE reads and lists one entry per CDR3 protein. The repertoire holds around 2,000 distinct CDR3 sequences, with less than 2.5% as singletons. This sample stems from a study of spatial heterogeneity in lung cancer. Study-level points and caveats: Expanded alpha and beta TCR counts within tumors tracked tumor mutation counts.

Time point in this sample: sample taken at primary tumor resection. More than 70 TRACERx patients with early, untreated non-small cell lung cancer donated samples. The germline V and J ends were trimmed by 4 bases and 4 bases, with 15 bases remaining between them. The CDR3 length is 15 residues. Germline V lookup: CDR1 LGHDT, CDR2 YNNKEL (reference sequence). The receptor was isolated from a male donor with early-stage non-small cell lung cancer. The input for sequencing was lung tumor tissue, taken at surgery. The genes are TRBV3-1 and TRBJ2-3, with D perhaps matching TRBD2 (7 bases). This CDR3 reads CASSLAGAKADTQYF. The CDR3 coding sequence is TGTGCCAGCAGCCTCGCGGGGGCCAAGGCAGATACGCAGTATTTT.